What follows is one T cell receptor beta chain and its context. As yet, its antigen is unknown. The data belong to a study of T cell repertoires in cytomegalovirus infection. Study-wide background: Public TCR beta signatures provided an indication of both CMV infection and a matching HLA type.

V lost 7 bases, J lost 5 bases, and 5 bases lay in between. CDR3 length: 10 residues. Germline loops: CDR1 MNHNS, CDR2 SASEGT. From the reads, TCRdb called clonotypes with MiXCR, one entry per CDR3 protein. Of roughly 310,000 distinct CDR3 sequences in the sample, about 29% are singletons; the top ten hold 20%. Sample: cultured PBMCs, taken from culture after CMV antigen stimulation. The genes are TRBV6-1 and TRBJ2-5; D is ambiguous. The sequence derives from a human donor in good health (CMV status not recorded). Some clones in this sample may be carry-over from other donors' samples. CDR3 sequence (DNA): TGTGCCAGCATTCTTGAGACCCAGTACTTC. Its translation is CASILETQYF.